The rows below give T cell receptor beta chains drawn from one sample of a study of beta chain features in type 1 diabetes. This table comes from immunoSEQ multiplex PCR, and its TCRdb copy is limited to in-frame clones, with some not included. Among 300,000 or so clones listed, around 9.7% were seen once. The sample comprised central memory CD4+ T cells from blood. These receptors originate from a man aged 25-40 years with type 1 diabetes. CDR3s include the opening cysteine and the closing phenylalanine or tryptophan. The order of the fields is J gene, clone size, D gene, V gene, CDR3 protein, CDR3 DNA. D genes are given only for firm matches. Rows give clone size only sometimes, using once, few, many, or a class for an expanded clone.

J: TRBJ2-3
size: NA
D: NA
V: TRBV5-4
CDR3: CASSLVGRQGLDTQYF
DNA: TGTGCCAGCAGCTTGGTTGGAAGGCAGGGGTTAGATACGCAGTATTTT

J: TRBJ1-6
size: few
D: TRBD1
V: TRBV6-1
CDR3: CASSEAGQGGSPLHF
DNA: TGTGCCAGCAGTGAAGCGGGACAGGGGGGTTCACCCCTCCACTTT

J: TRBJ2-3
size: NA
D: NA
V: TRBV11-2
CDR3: CASSLATGLGDTQYF
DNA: TGTGCCAGCAGCTTAGCGACGGGGCTGGGAGATACGCAGTATTTT

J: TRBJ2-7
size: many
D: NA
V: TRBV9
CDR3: CASSLGSVAGEQYF
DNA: TGTGCCAGCAGCCTAGGAAGCGTAGCCGGCGAGCAGTACTTC

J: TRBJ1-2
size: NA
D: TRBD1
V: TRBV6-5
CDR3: CASRDRGRNYGYTF
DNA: TGTGCCAGCAGAGACAGGGGGCGCAACTATGGCTACACCTTC

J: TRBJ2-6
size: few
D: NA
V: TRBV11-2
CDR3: CASSSSSGANVLTF
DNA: TGTGCCAGCAGCTCGAGCTCTGGGGCCAACGTCCTGACTTTC

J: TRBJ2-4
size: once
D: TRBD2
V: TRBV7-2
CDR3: CASSLGGGKNIQYF
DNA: TGTGCCAGCAGCTTAGGCGGGGGGAAAAACATTCAGTACTTC

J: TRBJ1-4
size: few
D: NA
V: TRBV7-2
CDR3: CASSLSILEKLFF
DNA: TGTGCCAGCAGCTTATCCATTTTGGAAAAACTGTTTTTT

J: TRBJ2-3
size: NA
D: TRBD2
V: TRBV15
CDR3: CATSRGGTSGGPRGKDTQYF
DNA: TGTGCCACCAGCAGGGGCGGGACTAGCGGGGGCCCCCGGGGAAAAGATACGCAGTATTTT

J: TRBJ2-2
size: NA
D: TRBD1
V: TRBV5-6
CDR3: CASSPDRGNTGELFF
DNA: TGTGCCAGCAGCCCGGACAGGGGAAACACCGGGGAGCTGTTTTTT

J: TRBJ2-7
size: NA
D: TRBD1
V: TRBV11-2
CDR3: CASSLGGQGAFYEQYF
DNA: TGTGCCAGCAGCTTAGGAGGACAGGGGGCGTTCTACGAGCAGTACTTC

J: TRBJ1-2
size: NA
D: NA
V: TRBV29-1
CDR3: CSVEQRRVGYTF
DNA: TGCAGCGTTGAACAAAGGAGGGTCGGCTACACCTTC

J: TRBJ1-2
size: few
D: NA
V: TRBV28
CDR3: CASSPTEGYTF
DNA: TGTGCCAGCAGCCCGACAGAAGGCTACACCTTC